These T cell receptor beta chains were read from a single sample in a study of molecular identifiers for immune sequencing clone quantification. One entry per CDR3 protein, called by TCRdb with MiXCR from the PCR reads. Among 60,000 to 70,000 distinct CDR3 sequences listed, about a sixth were seen once. Sequenced: naive CD8+ T cells from blood, with Jurkat cell RNA spiked in. All receptors come from a human donor in good health. Some libraries in this study had Jurkat cell RNA spiked in. CDR3s leave out the opening cysteine and the closing phenylalanine or tryptophan.

cdr3_aa v_call cdr3_length
SVEEPADRINYGYT TRBV29-1 14
ASSWHEGINNEQF TRBV11-2 13
AIREGGNQPQH TRBV10-3 11
SASSSGMGYNEQF TRBV20-1 13
ASSQDVQRRGKLF TRBV4-1 13
ASSPPQATANEQF TRBV14 13
ASSSKGQYPYEQY TRBV27 13
ASSQVNGPGELF TRBV3-1 12
ASSSGLREF TRBV11-2 9
ASGPTGGHEQF TRBV10-2 11
ATEIFGEQF TRBV24-1 9
ASRGMNTEAF TRBV27 10
ASSYSRDRDYSNQPQH TRBV6-6 16
ASSSGPRLGETQY TRBV28 13
ASSLGRNQPQH TRBV27 11
ASSIELAGDNEQF TRBV19 13
ASSTPGQGKSEAF TRBV28 13